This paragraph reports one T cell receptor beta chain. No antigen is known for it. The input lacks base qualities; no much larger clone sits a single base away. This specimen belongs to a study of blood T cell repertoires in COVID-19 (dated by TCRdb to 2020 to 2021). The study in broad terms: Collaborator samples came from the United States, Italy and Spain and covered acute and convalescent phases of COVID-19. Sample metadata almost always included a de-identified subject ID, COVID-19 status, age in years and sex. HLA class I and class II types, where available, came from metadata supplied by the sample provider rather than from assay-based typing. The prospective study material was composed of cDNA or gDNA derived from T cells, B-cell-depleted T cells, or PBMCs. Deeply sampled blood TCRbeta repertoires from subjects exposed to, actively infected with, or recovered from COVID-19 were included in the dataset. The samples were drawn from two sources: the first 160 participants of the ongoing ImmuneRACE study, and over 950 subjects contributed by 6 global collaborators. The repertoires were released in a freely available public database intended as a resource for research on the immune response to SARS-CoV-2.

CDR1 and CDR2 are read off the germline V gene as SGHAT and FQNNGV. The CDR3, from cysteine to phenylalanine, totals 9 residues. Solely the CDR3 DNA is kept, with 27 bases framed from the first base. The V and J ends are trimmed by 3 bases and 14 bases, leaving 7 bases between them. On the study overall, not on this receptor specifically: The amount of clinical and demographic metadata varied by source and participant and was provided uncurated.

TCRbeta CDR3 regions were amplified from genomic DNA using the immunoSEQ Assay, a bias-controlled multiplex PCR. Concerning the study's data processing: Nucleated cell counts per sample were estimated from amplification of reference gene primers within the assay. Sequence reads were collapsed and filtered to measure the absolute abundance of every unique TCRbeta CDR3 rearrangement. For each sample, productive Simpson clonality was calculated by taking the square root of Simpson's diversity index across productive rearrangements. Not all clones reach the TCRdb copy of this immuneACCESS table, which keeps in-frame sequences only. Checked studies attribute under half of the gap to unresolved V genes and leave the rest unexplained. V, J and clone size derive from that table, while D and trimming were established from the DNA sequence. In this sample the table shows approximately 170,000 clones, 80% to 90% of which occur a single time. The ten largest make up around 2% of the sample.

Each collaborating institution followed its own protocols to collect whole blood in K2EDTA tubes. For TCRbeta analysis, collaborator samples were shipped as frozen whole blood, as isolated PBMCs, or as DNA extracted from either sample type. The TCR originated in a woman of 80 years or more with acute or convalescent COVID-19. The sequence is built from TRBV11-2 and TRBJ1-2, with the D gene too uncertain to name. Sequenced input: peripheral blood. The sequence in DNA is TGTGCCAGCAGCTTCCCCCAAACCTTC. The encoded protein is CASSFPQTF.